A selection of T cell receptor beta chains follows, all from one sample in a study of T cell repertoires in cytomegalovirus infection. TCRdb re-called the reads with MiXCR, one entry per CDR3 protein. Among some 250,000 distinct CDR3 sequences listed, over 8% were seen once. The sequenced sample was PBMCs. The receptors were sampled from a human donor in good health (CMV status not recorded). Some clones in this sample may be carry-over from other donors' samples. Both conserved end residues are part of each CDR3. The order of the fields is CDR3 length, V gene, J gene, CDR3 protein.

len: 13
v_gene: TRBV5-1
j_gene: TRBJ1-1
CDR3aa: CASTDEVGTEAFF

len: 15
v_gene: TRBV7-2
j_gene: TRBJ2-7
CDR3aa: CASSLEGGGIYEQYF

len: 12
v_gene: TRBV20-1
j_gene: TRBJ2-7
CDR3aa: CSAQAGFNEQYF

len: 14
v_gene: TRBV7-8
j_gene: TRBJ1-6
CDR3aa: CASSPKGYNSPLHF

len: 16
v_gene: TRBV7-2
j_gene: TRBJ1-3
CDR3aa: CASSLIVSGTGNTIYF

len: 13
v_gene: TRBV7-9
j_gene: TRBJ2-7
CDR3aa: CATEGGWTYEQYF

len: 15
v_gene: TRBV5-1
j_gene: TRBJ2-1
CDR3aa: CASSLDGRAVGEQFF

len: 13
v_gene: TRBV5-6
j_gene: TRBJ1-1
CDR3aa: CASSTYLGTEAFF

len: 13
v_gene: TRBV7-2
j_gene: TRBJ2-5
CDR3aa: CASTTGLQETQYF

len: 14
v_gene: TRBV6-6
j_gene: TRBJ1-5
CDR3aa: CASSYGRGNQPQHF

len: 15
v_gene: TRBV7-8
j_gene: TRBJ2-3
CDR3aa: CASSSRGSDTDTQYF

len: 15
v_gene: TRBV5-8
j_gene: TRBJ2-3
CDR3aa: CASTEGLVRTDTQYF

len: 16
v_gene: TRBV28
j_gene: TRBJ2-7
CDR3aa: CASSPRSRVGVYEQYF

len: 12
v_gene: TRBV19
j_gene: TRBJ1-1
CDR3aa: CASTRRDTEAFF

len: 13
v_gene: TRBV28
j_gene: TRBJ1-5
CDR3aa: CASSRGDNQPQHF

len: 15
v_gene: TRBV29-1
j_gene: TRBJ2-2
CDR3aa: CSVELGILNTGELFF

len: 18
v_gene: TRBV28
j_gene: TRBJ1-6
CDR3aa: CASSLWVDPDRGNSPLHF

len: 15
v_gene: TRBV24-1
j_gene: TRBJ2-7
CDR3aa: CATSDSRTVSYEQYF

len: 13
v_gene: TRBV6-2/TRBV6-3
j_gene: TRBJ1-2
CDR3aa: CASSPRREAGYTF

len: 14
v_gene: TRBV7-2
j_gene: TRBJ2-7
CDR3aa: CASSLNGKRFEQYF

len: 16
v_gene: TRBV5-1
j_gene: TRBJ2-1
CDR3aa: CASSLELAGGFNEQFF

len: 16
v_gene: TRBV7-2
j_gene: TRBJ2-1
CDR3aa: CASSLSRTGRWGEQFF

len: 15
v_gene: TRBV7-2
j_gene: TRBJ2-1
CDR3aa: CASSARPGGYNEQFF

len: 14
v_gene: TRBV29-1
j_gene: TRBJ1-3
CDR3aa: CSVGSGTVGNTIYF

len: 13
v_gene: TRBV7-2
j_gene: TRBJ1-1
CDR3aa: CASSPVGGREAFF

len: 14
v_gene: TRBV18
j_gene: TRBJ2-4
CDR3aa: CASSPGLAKNIQYF

len: 14
v_gene: TRBV7-8
j_gene: TRBJ1-1
CDR3aa: CASSSPQGVVEAFF

len: 12
v_gene: TRBV15
j_gene: TRBJ2-5
CDR3aa: CATSRASLSQYF

len: 14
v_gene: TRBV7-2
j_gene: TRBJ2-7
CDR3aa: CASSLWQGGYEQYF

len: 16
v_gene: TRBV7-2
j_gene: TRBJ2-5
CDR3aa: CASSLGYRGNQETQYF

len: 17
v_gene: TRBV9
j_gene: TRBJ2-5
CDR3aa: CASSNPRTEGRGETQYF

len: 13
v_gene: TRBV12-5
j_gene: TRBJ1-1
CDR3aa: CASGLVPSSGAFF

len: 11
v_gene: TRBV10-3
j_gene: TRBJ1-1
CDR3aa: CAISDGLEAFF

len: 16
v_gene: TRBV7-9
j_gene: TRBJ2-7
CDR3aa: CASHSLGGVGSYEQYF

len: 14
v_gene: TRBV5-1
j_gene: TRBJ1-5
CDR3aa: CASSLEGRNQPQHF

len: 13
v_gene: TRBV2
j_gene: TRBJ1-2
CDR3aa: CASSLTGSEGYTF

len: 13
v_gene: TRBV29-1
j_gene: TRBJ2-6
CDR3aa: CVIRATGANVLTF

len: 13
v_gene: TRBV29-1
j_gene: TRBJ1-1
CDR3aa: CSVFRGASTEAFF

len: 18
v_gene: TRBV24-1
j_gene: TRBJ2-7
CDR3aa: CATSKMNMEEGRTYEQYF

len: 13
v_gene: TRBV7-2
j_gene: TRBJ1-6
CDR3aa: CASSYDPGSPLHF

len: 13
v_gene: TRBV7-2
j_gene: TRBJ2-1
CDR3aa: CASSLTGVYEQFF

len: 16
v_gene: TRBV7-2
j_gene: TRBJ2-4
CDR3aa: CASSSPIPGAPDIQYF

len: 14
v_gene: TRBV7-2
j_gene: TRBJ1-2
CDR3aa: CASSRGQGSRGYTF

len: 17
v_gene: TRBV7-8
j_gene: TRBJ1-2
CDR3aa: CASSLAPQGVGVIGYTF

len: 13
v_gene: TRBV7-2
j_gene: TRBJ1-3
CDR3aa: CASSLGSWDTIYF

len: 15
v_gene: TRBV7-2
j_gene: TRBJ2-6
CDR3aa: CASSTGSSGANVLTF

len: 16
v_gene: TRBV7-2
j_gene: TRBJ2-7
CDR3aa: CASSRSQWQGAYEQYF

len: 12
v_gene: TRBV6-2/TRBV6-3
j_gene: TRBJ2-3
CDR3aa: CASRDSSDTQYF

len: 15
v_gene: TRBV12-3/TRBV12-4
j_gene: TRBJ2-7
CDR3aa: CASSLQGHSSYEQYF

len: 12
v_gene: TRBV19
j_gene: TRBJ1-1
CDR3aa: CASSDRGFEAFF

len: 14
v_gene: TRBV19
j_gene: TRBJ1-1
CDR3aa: CASSIGAGGSEAFF

len: 15
v_gene: TRBV7-3
j_gene: TRBJ2-1
CDR3aa: CASSLSGGAWDEQFF

len: 13
v_gene: TRBV20-1
j_gene: TRBJ2-1
CDR3aa: CSASASGPSGRFF

len: 16
v_gene: TRBV7-2
j_gene: TRBJ1-2
CDR3aa: CASSLNPGGRTYGYTF

len: 17
v_gene: TRBV7-8
j_gene: TRBJ2-6
CDR3aa: CASIILAGGSGANVLTF

len: 15
v_gene: TRBV7-2
j_gene: TRBJ2-5
CDR3aa: CASSLVKRVGETQYF

len: 14
v_gene: TRBV19
j_gene: TRBJ2-3
CDR3aa: CASSRDRRQDTQYF

len: 13
v_gene: TRBV27
j_gene: TRBJ1-2
CDR3aa: CASSLGGHYGYTF

len: 12
v_gene: TRBV11-2
j_gene: TRBJ1-2
CDR3aa: CASSWDSVGYTF